The 28 T cell receptor beta chains listed next were all sequenced from one sample in a study of shared clonotypes between healthy human individuals. Only in-frame clones appear in the TCRdb table, and some are missing; sequencing was by immunoSEQ multiplex PCR. The sample contains around 700,000 clones, around four fifths of which appear only once. The sample comprised memory CD4+ T cells sorted from blood. The subset denotes: CD45RA-negative fraction. These receptor sequences come from a woman in her twenties or thirties in good health.

This clone was observed at least ten times. The CDR3 DNA reads as TGTGCCAGCAGCTCCTCGACAGGTCGGTTCCATGGCTACACCTTC. Residues: CASSSSTGRFHGYTF. The rearrangement uses TRBV7-9 and TRBJ1-2, with D possibly TRBD1 on 6 matching bases. V was shortened by 4 bases and J by 6 bases, with 18 bases between the two germline ends. CDR1 SEHNR and CDR2 FQNEAQ come from the germline V gene (reference sequence). This CDR3 is built from 15 residues.

Note on this clone: Other DNA sequences in the sample encode the same CDR3. This rearrangement joins TRBV19 to TRBJ2-1; TRBD2 agrees at 11 bases. The CDR3 consists of 15 residues. V shed 4 bases, J shed 4 bases, and the junction held 3 bases outside the gene matches. Germline V CDR1 and CDR2: LNHDA, SQIVND (reference sequence). The DNA for the CDR3 is TGTGCCAGTAGTACCGGGACTAGCGGTTACAATGAGCAGTTCTTC. Its translation: CASSTGTSGYNEQFF.

This clone has just a few counts. The V and J genes are TRBV19 and TRBJ2-3; D might be TRBD2 (8 bases). V lost 7 bases, J lost 3 bases, and 26 bases lay in between. Per the germline V gene, CDR1 is LNHDA and CDR2 is SQIVND (reference sequence). This CDR3 is 18 amino acids long. The CDR3 is CASNPWGTAGVGTDTQYF. Written as DNA, the CDR3 is TGTGCCAGTAACCCCTGGGGGACAGCGGGAGTAGGGACAGATACGCAGTATTTT.

The chain couples TRBV6-1 to TRBJ2-3; the D gene is possibly TRBD2 (5 bases). CDR3 length: 11 amino acids. Per germline, CDR1 MNHNS and CDR2 SASEGT. Trimming pared 6 bases from V and 9 bases from J, leaving 10 bases between. CDR3 sequence reads: CASRVGGTQYF. The CDR3 bases are TGTGCCAGCAGAGTAGGAGGCACGCAGTATTTT.

This clone was recorded only once. This rearrangement joins TRBV27 to TRBJ1-5, with 9 nucleotides matching TRBD1. V dropped 5 bases and J dropped 4; count of bases not matched to a gene: 6. The CDR3 sequence is 15 residues long. Germline CDR1 MNHEY, CDR2 SMNVEV (reference sequence). CDR3 in amino acids: CASSPTGTGNQPQHF. The CDR3 DNA reads as TGTGCCAGCAGTCCAACCGGGACAGGGAATCAGCCCCAGCATTTT.

This chain uses TRBV5-1 with TRBJ1-5; D is perhaps TRBD1 (5 bases). The CDR3 spans 15 residues. Germline-derived CDR1 and CDR2 are SGHRS and YFSETQ. Trimming shortened V by 4 bases and J by 11 bases, and 22 bases separated the two germline ends. Here the CDR3 DNA reads TGCGCCAGCAGCCACGGGACTGCGGAGGGATCAGCCCAGCATTTT. This sequence encodes CASSHGTAEGSAQHF.

This sequence joins TRBV30 and TRBJ1-3; no clear D. V was shortened by 0 bases and J by 0 bases, with 9 bases between the two germline ends. The CDR3 totals 15 residues. Germline CDR1 reads GTSNPN; CDR2 reads SVGIG (reference sequence). Here the CDR3 DNA reads TGTGCCTGGAGTGTTGAGAACTACTCTGGAAACACCATATATTTT. This sequence encodes CAWSVENYSGNTIYF. Drawing the rest from reference TRBV30 and TRBJ1-3, the complete variable domain is SQTIHQWPATLVQPVGSPLSLECTVEGTSNPNLYWYRQAAGRGLQLLFYSVGIGQISSEVPQNLSASRPQDRQFILSSKKLLLSDSGFYLCAWSVENYSGNTIYFGEGSWLTVV.

The chain carries TRBV19 and TRBJ2-7; D remains unclear. Germline V CDR1 and CDR2: LNHDA, SQIVND (reference sequence). Trimming took 1 base from V and 2 from J, leaving 9 bases between them. The CDR3 covers 14 residues. CDR3 protein: CASSIAVGPYEQYF. The CDR3 DNA follows: TGTGCCAGTAGTATAGCGGTCGGACCCTACGAGCAGTACTTC. The full variable domain, its missing parts supplied by reference TRBV19 and TRBJ2-7, is DGGITQSPKYLFRKEGQNVTLSCEQNLNHDAMYWYRQDPGQGLRLIYYSQIVNDFQKGDIAEGYSVSREKKESFPLTVTSAQKNPTAFYLCASSIAVGPYEQYFGPGTRLTVT.

The J gene is TRBJ2-5, the V gene TRBV18; tentatively, D is TRBD2 (6 bases). Germline CDR1 is KGHSH and CDR2 is LQKENI. Trimming took off 1 base at V and 7 bases at J, with 16 bases between the two ends. This CDR3 has 15 residues. The CDR3, as DNA: TGTGCCAGCTCACCACAAAAGGACGGGGGTAGGACCCAGTACTTC. Protein product: CASSPQKDGGRTQYF.

The V and J genes are TRBV25-1 and TRBJ2-7; D ambiguous. The CDR3 has 12 amino acids. Germline-derived CDR1 and CDR2 are MGHDK and SYGVNS. Trimming took off 6 bases at V and 4 bases at J, with 10 bases between the two ends. CDR3 loop: CASRLEMYEQYF. CDR3 bases: TGTGCCAGCAGGCTTGAGATGTACGAGCAGTACTTC.

This clone was counted a few times. The J gene is TRBJ1-1, the V gene TRBV19; D not resolved. This CDR3 is 16 amino acids long. CDR1 LNHDA and CDR2 SQIVND come from the germline V gene (reference sequence). V was cut by 6 bases and J by 0 bases, with 17 bases left in between. DNA for the CDR3: TGTGCCAGTAGCCCCATTATAGGTAGGATGAACACTGAAGCTTTCTTT. Protein sequence: CASSPIIGRMNTEAFF.

The rearrangement links TRBV29-1 to TRBJ1-2, with D possibly matching TRBD1 (5 bases). This CDR3 is built from 14 residues. Germline CDR1 and CDR2: SQVTM and ANQGSEA. V dropped 6 bases and J dropped 8 bases, with 22 bases sitting between them. This chain's CDR3 is CSVTGDPPMSGYTF. CDR3 sequence (DNA): TGCAGCGTCACGGGGGACCCCCCCATGAGCGGCTACACCTTC.

The sample holds a few counts of this clone. This sample includes further DNA sequences coding for the same CDR3. The chain recombines TRBV30 with TRBJ1-6, with 7 bases matching TRBD1. This CDR3 spans 14 amino acids. Germline V gene data show CDR1 as GTSNPN and CDR2 as SVGIG (reference sequence). V was clipped by 0 bases and J by 8 bases; unmatched bases: 4. The CDR3 is CAWSVLGGDSPLHF. As DNA, the CDR3 is TGTGCCTGGAGTGTATTAGGGGGCGATTCACCCCTCCACTTT. Using reference TRBV30 and TRBJ1-6 for the parts outside the CDR3, the full variable domain is SQTIHQWPATLVQPVGSPLSLECTVEGTSNPNLYWYRQAAGRGLQLLFYSVGIGQISSEVPQNLSASRPQDRQFILSSKKLLLSDSGFYLCAWSVLGGDSPLHFGNGTRLTVT.

V usage is TRBV28 and J usage is TRBJ2-5; 10 bases match TRBD2. Germline CDR1 and CDR2: MDHEN and SYDVKM. V shed 5 bases, J shed 5 bases, and the junction held 17 bases outside the gene matches. There are 18 residues in the CDR3. In nucleotides, the CDR3 is TGTGCCAGCAGTCGCAACCTCCTCTCTAGCGGGAGAGGGGAGACCCAGTACTTC. Amino acids: CASSRNLLSSGRGETQYF. Supplemented by reference TRBV28 and TRBJ2-5, the full variable domain reads DVKVTQSSRYLVKRTGEKVFLECVQDMDHENMFWYRQDPGLGLRLIYFSYDVKMKEKGDIPEGYSVSREKKERFSLILESASTNQTSMYLCASSRNLLSSGRGETQYFGPGTRLLVL.

The genes are TRBV28 and TRBJ1-1; a possible D gene is TRBD1 (6 bases). With 5 bases removed from V and 6 bases from J, the gap between germline ends came to 16 bases. Germline V lookup: CDR1 MDHEN, CDR2 SYDVKM. The CDR3 consists of 14 residues. CDR3 protein: CASSIRNRVAEAFF. Here the CDR3 DNA reads TGTGCCAGCAGTATACGAAACAGGGTAGCTGAAGCTTTCTTT. Full variable domain (missing parts from reference TRBV28 and TRBJ1-1): DVKVTQSSRYLVKRTGEKVFLECVQDMDHENMFWYRQDPGLGLRLIYFSYDVKMKEKGDIPEGYSVSREKKERFSLILESASTNQTSMYLCASSIRNRVAEAFFGQGTRLTVV.

There are a few counts of this clone. The chain links TRBV7-2 to TRBJ2-7; 7 positions agree with TRBD2. CDR1 and CDR2 from the germline V gene are SGHTA and FQGNSA. The CDR3 sequence is 13 residues long. Trimming at V came to 5 bases and at J to 4 bases, leaving 5 bases not matched to a gene. The CDR3 loop is CASSPQRDYEQYF. The CDR3 nucleotides read TGTGCCAGCAGCCCCCAGCGGGATTACGAGCAGTACTTC.

J is TRBJ1-2 and V is TRBV10-3; possible D gene TRBD1, 5 bases. CDR1 is ENHRY, CDR2 SYGVKD, per germline. V dropped 6 bases and J dropped 3 bases, with 17 bases sitting between them. The CDR3 spans 15 residues. In DNA form, the CDR3 reads TGTGCCATCAGCCGGGCACCGGGGGGATACTATGGCTACACCTTC. It yields the protein CAISRAPGGYYGYTF.

This clone has just one count. CDR3 protein: CASSVTSGQYNEQFF. CDR3 bases: TGTGCCAGTAGTGTGACTAGCGGGCAATACAATGAGCAGTTCTTC. The rearrangement joins TRBV19 to TRBJ2-1; 10 bases map to TRBD2. V lost 5 bases and J lost 4; bases outside the gene matches: 5. Per germline, CDR1 LNHDA and CDR2 SQIVND (reference sequence). This CDR3 is 15 amino acids long.

V gene TRBV2 combines with J gene TRBJ2-7; D is undetermined. CDR1 and CDR2 from the germline V gene are SNHLY and FYNNEI. The CDR3 has 13 residues. V was shortened by 6 bases and J by 7 bases, with 16 bases between the two germline ends. CDR3 sequence (DNA): TGTGCCAGCAGCTACGTTGGTGCGGTAGAGCAGTACTTC. Protein sequence: CASSYVGAVEQYF.

This clone was observed once. The chain is built from TRBV19 and TRBJ2-2, with 7 bases that match TRBD2. The CDR3 is 15 residues long. The V and J ends lost 2 bases and 5 bases, in that order; junction bases with no gene match: 5. Per germline, CDR1 LNHDA and CDR2 SQIVND (reference sequence). The CDR3 DNA sequence: TGTGCCAGTAGTATACCCTCCGGGGGGACCGGGGAGCTGTTTTTT. Amino acid sequence: CASSIPSGGTGELFF.

The chain couples TRBV28 to TRBJ2-7, with no clear D. Germline V lookup: CDR1 MDHEN, CDR2 SYDVKM. Trimming shortened V by 8 bases and J by 4 bases, and 9 bases separated the two germline ends. The CDR3 loop spans 11 amino acids. The CDR3 reads CASGSFYEQYF. CDR3 DNA sequence: TGTGCCAGCGGGTCCTTTTACGAGCAGTACTTC.

A remark on this clone: The sample holds other DNA sequences that translate to the same CDR3. The chain carries TRBV11-2 and TRBJ2-1, with unresolved D. V gave up 1 base and J gave up 4 bases, with 5 bases separating them. The germline V gene encodes CDR1 SGHAT and CDR2 FQNNGV. The CDR3 runs to 13 residues. In DNA, the CDR3 is TGTGCCAGCAGCTTAGGTCTTTACAATGAGCAGTTCTTC. As protein: CASSLGLYNEQFF. The whole variable domain, remainder taken from reference TRBV11-2 and TRBJ2-1, is EAGVAQSPRYKIIEKRQSVAFWCNPISGHATLYWYQQILGQGPKLLIQFQNNGVVDDSQLPKDRFSAERLKGVDSTLKIQPAKLEDSAVYLCASSLGLYNEQFFGPGTRLTVL.

The chain couples TRBV15 to TRBJ1-1; weak D call: TRBD1 (6 bases). The CDR3 spans 16 residues. The V end lost 3 bases, the J end lost 5 bases, and 19 bases lay between the germline ends. CDR1 LNHNV and CDR2 YYDKDF come from the germline V gene (reference sequence). The CDR3 here is CATSRVRVRGRTEAFF. In DNA form, the CDR3 reads TGTGCCACCAGCAGGGTCAGGGTCAGGGGCCGGACTGAAGCTTTCTTT.

The rearrangement joins TRBV10-3 to TRBJ2-1, with 13 bases matching TRBD2. Losses at the gene ends were 3 bases for V and 8 bases for J; bases not matched to a gene: 7. Germline V gene data show CDR1 as ENHRY and CDR2 as SYGVKD. The CDR3 is made up of 16 amino acids. CDR3 nucleotide sequence: TGTGCCATCAGTGAAGGAACTAGCGGGAGGGTCTATGAGCAGTTCTTC. It is translated as CAISEGTSGRVYEQFF.

The rearrangement links TRBV5-6 to TRBJ2-3; a possible D gene is TRBD2 (5 bases). Per the germline V gene, CDR1 is SGHDT and CDR2 is YYEEEE. Trimming stripped 3 bases from V and 0 bases from J, with 14 bases between. The CDR3 has 16 residues. For the CDR3, the DNA is TGTGCCAGCAGCTATGGACTGATCACTAGCACAGATACGCAGTATTTT. Residues: CASSYGLITSTDTQYF. Looking up the rest from reference TRBV5-6 and TRBJ2-3 gives the full variable domain: DAGVTQSPTHLIKTRGQQVTLRCSPKSGHDTVSWYQQALGQGPQFIFQYYEEEERQRGNFPDRFSGHQFPNYSSELNVNALLLGDSALYLCASSYGLITSTDTQYFGPGTRLTVL.

Comments on this clone: Other DNA variants within this sample encode the same CDR3. The J gene is TRBJ2-7, the V gene TRBV5-1, with 8 bases that match TRBD2. The CDR3 length is 14 residues. Trimming removed 0 bases from V and 4 bases from J; junction bases left unmatched: 3. Per the germline V gene, CDR1 is SGHRS and CDR2 is YFSETQ. In nucleotides, the CDR3 is TGCGCCAGCAGCTTGGGACTAGCGCCATACGAGCAGTACTTC. Its translation is CASSLGLAPYEQYF.

This clone turned up a few times. The CDR3 DNA follows: TGTGCCAGCAGCTTGGCGGGCAGTAGCCACGAGCAGTACTTC. It is translated as CASSLAGSSHEQYF. The V call is TRBV5-4, the J call TRBJ2-7; no reliable D call. V lost 0 bases and J lost 5, with 12 bases in between. The germline V gene encodes CDR1 SGHNT and CDR2 YYREEE (reference sequence). The CDR3 loop spans 14 amino acids.

A single count supports this clone. This sequence joins TRBV18 and TRBJ2-5, with D perhaps TRBD2 (5 bases). Germline CDR1 is KGHSH and CDR2 is LQKENI. The V end lost 6 bases, the J end lost 5 bases, and 19 bases lay between the germline ends. There are 15 residues in the CDR3. The CDR3, as DNA: TGTGCCAGCTCCGGGGTCCTTACTACCCGGGAGACCCAGTACTTC. This gives the protein CASSGVLTTRETQYF.